This T cell receptor beta chain came from a study of Graves' ophthalmopathy and Graves' hyperthyroidism. Notes on the study in general: The authors also found most expanded thyroid clonotypes above 0.001 frequency in blood.

TCR beta CDR3 regions were amplified from RNA transcripts. The library came from an HTBI-primed first-round RT-PCR and a second-round multiplex PCR. TCRdb redid the calling of the multiplex PCR reads with MiXCR, one entry per CDR3 protein. In the table there are roughly 480,000 distinct CDR3 sequences, over 13% of which are singletons. Patients were left out if they had other autoimmune diseases, uncontrolled infections, pregnancy or lactation. Patients were diagnosed from clinical symptoms, serum thyroxine, TRAb, thyroid ultrasound and orbital computed tomography. This clonotype was counted a few times. No antigen is known for it. Trimming pared 0 bases from V and 0 bases from J, leaving 17 bases between. Germline-derived CDR1 and CDR2 are DFQATT and SNEGSKA (reference sequence). This CDR3 spans 17 amino acids.

The chain combines TRBV20-1 with TRBJ1-1; the D gene is possibly TRBD1 (6 bases). This sequence originates from a woman aged 25 to 45 with Graves' ophthalmopathy. Specimen: blood. CDR3 loop: CSARETGPRPMNTEAFF. The CDR3 bases are TGCAGTGCTAGAGAGACAGGCCCCAGACCTATGAACACTGAAGCTTTCTTT.